The clone carrying this T cell receptor (beta chain) was counted between two and nine times. The antigen is not known. This entry belongs to a study of T cells after yellow fever vaccination. A single record per CDR3 protein comes from TCRdb applying MiXCR to the 5' RACE reads. Of 500,000 to 700,000 distinct CDR3 sequences listed, 19% were seen once; the top ten hold approximately 15%. The study, taken as a whole, reports: The booster saw the reappearance of most primary-vaccination clones (approximately 97% CD4, roughly 90% CD8).

The V end lost 5 bases, the J end lost 5 bases, and 13 bases lay between the germline ends. CDR3 size: 14 residues. Sequencing was performed on PBMCs, taken 15 days after the yellow fever booster vaccination. This chain uses TRBV12-3 or TRBV12-4 with TRBJ2-1, with TRBD2 as a possible D gene (5 bases). This sequence originates from a man aged 25 to 40 who received the YFV17D yellow fever vaccine. Written as DNA, the CDR3 is TGTGCCAGCAGTCCCGAGAGGGCGGACAATGAGCAGTTCTTC. Its translation: CASSPERADNEQFF.